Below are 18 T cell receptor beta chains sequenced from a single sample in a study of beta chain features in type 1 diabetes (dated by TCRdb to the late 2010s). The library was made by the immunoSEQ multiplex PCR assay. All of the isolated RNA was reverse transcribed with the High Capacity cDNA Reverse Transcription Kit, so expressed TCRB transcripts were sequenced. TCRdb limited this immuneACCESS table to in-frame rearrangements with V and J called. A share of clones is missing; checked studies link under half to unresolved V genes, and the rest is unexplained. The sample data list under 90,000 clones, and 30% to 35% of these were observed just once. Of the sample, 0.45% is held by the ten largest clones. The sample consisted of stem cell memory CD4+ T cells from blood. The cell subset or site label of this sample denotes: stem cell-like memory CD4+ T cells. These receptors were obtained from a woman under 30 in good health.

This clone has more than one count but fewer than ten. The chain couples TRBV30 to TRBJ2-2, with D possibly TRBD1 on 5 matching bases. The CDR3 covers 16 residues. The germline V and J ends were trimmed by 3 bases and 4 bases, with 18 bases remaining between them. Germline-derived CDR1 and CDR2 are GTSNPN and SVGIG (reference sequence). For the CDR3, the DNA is TGTGCCTGGAGCGCACAGGCACTTCGTGTCACCGGGGAGCTGTTTTTT. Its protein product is CAWSAQALRVTGELFF.

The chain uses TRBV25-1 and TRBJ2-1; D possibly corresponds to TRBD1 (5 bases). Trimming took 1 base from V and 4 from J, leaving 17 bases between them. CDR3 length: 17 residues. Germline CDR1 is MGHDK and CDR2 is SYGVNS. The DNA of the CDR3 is TGTGCCAGCAGTGAATTTTCCCAGGGTTTACCTTACAATGAGCAGTTCTTC. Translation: CASSEFSQGLPYNEQFF.

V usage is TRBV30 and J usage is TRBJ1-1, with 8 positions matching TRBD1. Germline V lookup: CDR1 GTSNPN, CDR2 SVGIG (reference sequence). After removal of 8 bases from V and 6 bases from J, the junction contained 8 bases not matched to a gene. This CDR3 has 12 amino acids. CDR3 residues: CAGWTGRPEAFF. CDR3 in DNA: TGTGCCGGATGGACAGGGCGGCCTGAAGCTTTCTTT.

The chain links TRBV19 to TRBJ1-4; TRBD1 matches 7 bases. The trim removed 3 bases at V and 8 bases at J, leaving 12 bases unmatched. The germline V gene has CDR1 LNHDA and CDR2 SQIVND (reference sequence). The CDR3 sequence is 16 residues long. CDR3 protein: CASSILPTGTFEKLFF. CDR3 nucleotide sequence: TGTGCCAGTAGTATTCTTCCGACAGGGACATTCGAAAAACTGTTTTTT. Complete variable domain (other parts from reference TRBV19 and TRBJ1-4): DGGITQSPKYLFRKEGQNVTLSCEQNLNHDAMYWYRQDPGQGLRLIYYSQIVNDFQKGDIAEGYSVSREKKESFPLTVTSAQKNPTAFYLCASSILPTGTFEKLFFGSGTQLSVL.

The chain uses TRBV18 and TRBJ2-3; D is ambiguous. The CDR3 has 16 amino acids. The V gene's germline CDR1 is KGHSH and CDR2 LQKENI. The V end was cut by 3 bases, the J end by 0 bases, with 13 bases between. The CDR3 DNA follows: TGTGCCAGCTCACCGCTGGGCCTCTCTAGCACAGATACGCAGTATTTT. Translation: CASSPLGLSSTDTQYF.

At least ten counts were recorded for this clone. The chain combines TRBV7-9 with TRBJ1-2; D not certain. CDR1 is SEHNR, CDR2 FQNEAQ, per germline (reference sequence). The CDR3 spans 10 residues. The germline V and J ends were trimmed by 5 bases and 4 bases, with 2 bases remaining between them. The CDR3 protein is CASSLYGYTF. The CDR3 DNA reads TGTGCCAGCAGCCTCTATGGCTACACCTTC.

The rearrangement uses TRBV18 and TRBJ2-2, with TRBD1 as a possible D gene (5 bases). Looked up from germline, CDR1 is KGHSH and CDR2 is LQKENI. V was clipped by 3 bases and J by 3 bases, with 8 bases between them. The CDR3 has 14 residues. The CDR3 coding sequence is TGTGCCAGCTCACCCGGCAGGGACACCGGGGAGCTGTTTTTT. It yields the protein CASSPGRDTGELFF.

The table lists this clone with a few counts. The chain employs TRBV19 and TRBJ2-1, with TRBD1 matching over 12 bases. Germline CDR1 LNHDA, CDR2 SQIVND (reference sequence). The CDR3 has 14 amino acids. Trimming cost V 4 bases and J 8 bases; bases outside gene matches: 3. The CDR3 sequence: CASSRDRGRDEQFF. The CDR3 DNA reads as TGTGCCAGTAGTAGGGACAGGGGGCGAGATGAGCAGTTCTTC.

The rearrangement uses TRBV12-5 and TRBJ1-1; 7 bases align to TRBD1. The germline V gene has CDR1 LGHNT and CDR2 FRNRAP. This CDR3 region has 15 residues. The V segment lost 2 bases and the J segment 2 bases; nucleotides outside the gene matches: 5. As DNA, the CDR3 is TGTGCTAGTGGTTTGCTGACAGGGTATAACACTGAAGCTTTCTTT. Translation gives CASGLLTGYNTEAFF.

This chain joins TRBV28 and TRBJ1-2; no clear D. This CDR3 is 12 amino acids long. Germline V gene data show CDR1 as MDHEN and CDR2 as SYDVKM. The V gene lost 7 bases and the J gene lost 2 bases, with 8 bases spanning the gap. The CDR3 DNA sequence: TGTGCCAGCACCAGCGTAAACTATGGCTACACCTTC. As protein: CASTSVNYGYTF.

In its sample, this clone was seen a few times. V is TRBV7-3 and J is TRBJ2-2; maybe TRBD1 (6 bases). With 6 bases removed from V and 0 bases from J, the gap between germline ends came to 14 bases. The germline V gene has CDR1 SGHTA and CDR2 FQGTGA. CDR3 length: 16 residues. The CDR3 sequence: CASRAGTNTNTGELFF. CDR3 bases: TGTGCCAGCAGGGCTGGGACAAATACGAACACCGGGGAGCTGTTTTTT.

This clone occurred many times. For the CDR3, the DNA is TGCGCCAGCAGTCAAGTACCGACAGGGCCCGGGGAGCTGTTTTTT. Residues: CASSQVPTGPGELFF. The genes are TRBV23-1 and TRBJ2-2, with 7 nucleotides matching TRBD1. TRBV23-1 is identified as an open reading frame with a role that is uncertain. The junction had 6 bases not matched to a gene; V was cut back by 2 bases and J by 6 bases. This CDR3 has 15 amino acids.

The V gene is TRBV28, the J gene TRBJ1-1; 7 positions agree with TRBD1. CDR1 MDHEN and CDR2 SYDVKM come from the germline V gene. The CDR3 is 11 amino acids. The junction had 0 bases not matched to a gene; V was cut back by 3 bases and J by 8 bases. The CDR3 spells CASSLTGEAFF. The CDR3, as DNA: TGTGCCAGCAGTTTGACAGGGGAAGCTTTCTTT.

Here the CDR3 reads CAIQLLLDKNEQFF. The DNA for the CDR3 is TGTGCCATCCAGCTACTATTGGATAAGAATGAGCAGTTCTTC. The genes are TRBV21-1 and TRBJ2-1; TRBD2 is taken as the D call from the table, unchecked against the DNA. TRBV21-1 is listed as a pseudogene. CDR3 length: 14 amino acids.

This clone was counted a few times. This CDR3 is CASSQDRYEQYF. The CDR3 coding sequence is TGTGCCAGCAGCCAAGACAGATACGAGCAGTACTTC. The chain has TRBV5-4 and TRBJ2-7, with a possible D match to TRBD1 (5 bases). There are 12 residues in the CDR3. Trimming removed 4 bases at V and 4 bases at J, with 9 bases between. Germline values: CDR1 SGHNT, CDR2 YYREEE (reference sequence).

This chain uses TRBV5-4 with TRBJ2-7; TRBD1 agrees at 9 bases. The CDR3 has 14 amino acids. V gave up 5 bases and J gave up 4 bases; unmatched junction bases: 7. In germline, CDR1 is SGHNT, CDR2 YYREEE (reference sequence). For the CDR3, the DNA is TGTGCCAGCAGTTACGGACAGGGGTTTTACGAGCAGTACTTC. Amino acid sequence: CASSYGQGFYEQYF.

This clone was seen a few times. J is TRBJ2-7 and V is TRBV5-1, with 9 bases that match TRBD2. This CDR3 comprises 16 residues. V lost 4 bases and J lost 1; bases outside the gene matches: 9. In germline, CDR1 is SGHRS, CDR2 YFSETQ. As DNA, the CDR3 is TGCGCCAGCAGCCGGGAGACTAGCGGTTTTTCCTACGAGCAGTACTTC. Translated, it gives CASSRETSGFSYEQYF.

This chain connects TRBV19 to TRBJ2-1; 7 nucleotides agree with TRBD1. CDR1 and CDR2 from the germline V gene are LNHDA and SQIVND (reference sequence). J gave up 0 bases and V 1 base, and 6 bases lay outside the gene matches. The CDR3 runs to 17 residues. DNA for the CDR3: TGTGCCAGTAGTATAGGGGGACAGAGCAGCTCCTACAATGAGCAGTTCTTC. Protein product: CASSIGGQSSSYNEQFF.